The T cell receptor (beta chain) under discussion was sequenced for a study of T cell clonality in common variable immunodeficiency. General observations from the study: Reportedly, TCR beta sequences from common variable immunodeficiency showed fewer deletions and N-nucleotide insertions.

Germline CDR1 and CDR2: MNHNS and SASEGT. The CDR3 spans 14 residues. Trimming stripped 0 bases from V and 3 bases from J, with 6 bases between. TCRdb's copy holds only in-frame clones and misses some; the assay was immunoSEQ multiplex PCR. Sampling found around 19,000 clones, none seen once. Concerning this clone: Its antigen is still unknown. Read data end 3 residues before the CDR3 end; the end is taken from the germline J gene.

The chain carries TRBV6-1 and TRBJ2-1; possible D gene TRBD1, 6 bases. The TCR was taken from a human donor with common variable immunodeficiency. The specimen was peripheral blood mononuclear cells. Incomplete CDR3 DNA: TGTGCCAGCAGTGAAGCAGGGGGCTACAATGAG. It is translated as CASSEAGGYNE. The whole CDR3 region reads CASSEAGGYNEQFF.